This record concerns one TCR beta chain sequence. Its antigen remains unidentified. The sample is drawn from a study of siplizumab effects on memory and regulatory T cells. General study findings and limits: The alloreactive clones that mapped to unstimulated subsets made up only a minor fraction. Suppressive function of proliferating Tregs from siplizumab cultures was not confirmed. Apparently more diverse than memory cells, naive T cells also seemed major alloresponse contributors.

Here immunoSEQ multiplex PCR was the method, and the copy in TCRdb shows in-frame clones only, minus some. The sample has 110,000 or so clones, around 95% seen once; the top ten hold around 0.15%. Germline V CDR1 and CDR2: SGHTS, YDEGEE. The CDR3 has 15 amino acids. Trimming stripped 2 bases from V and 7 bases from J, with 19 bases between. The TCR was taken from a human donor in good health. V gene TRBV5-8 combines with J gene TRBJ2-7, with D tentatively TRBD2 (6 bases). Sequencing input: non-Treg CD4+ T cells sorted from blood. CDR3 amino acids: CASSLSRWGGGEQYF. The CDR3 DNA is TGTGCCAGCAGCTTATCAAGATGGGGAGGAGGGGAGCAGTACTTC. Full variable domain (remainder filled in from reference TRBV5-8 and TRBJ2-7): EAGVTQSPTHLIKTRGQQATLRCSPISGHTSVYWYQQALGLGLQFLLWYDEGEERNRGNFPPRFSGRQFPNYSSELNVNALELEDSALYLCASSLSRWGGGEQYFGPGTRLTVT.